The 13 T cell receptor beta chains reported below all come from one sample, sequenced in a study of blood T cell repertoires in COVID-19. Profiled with immunoSEQ multiplex PCR; TCRdb holds only in-frame clones, not every one. The data show some 270,000 clones, approximately 83% seen once. Sequenced sample: PBMCs or T cells enriched from blood (not recorded which). Receptors were obtained from a middle-aged man who had recovered from COVID-19.

The chain links TRBV7-2 to TRBJ1-2; 9 bases agree with TRBD1. The trim removed 2 bases at V and 6 bases at J, leaving 4 bases unmatched. The CDR3 is 14 amino acids. The germline gives CDR1 SGHTA, CDR2 FQGNSA. The CDR3 DNA reads TGTGCCAGCAGCTTAAGAACAGGGGGCAATGGCTACACCTTC. It codes for CASSLRTGGNGYTF.

This chain connects TRBV19 to TRBJ1-4; 11 nucleotides agree with TRBD1. V lost 5 bases and J lost 10; bases outside the gene matches: 9. Germline lookup yields CDR1 LNHDA and CDR2 SQIVND (reference sequence). This CDR3 is built from 15 residues. The CDR3, as DNA: TGTGCCAGTAGTGCCGGGACAGGGGGAAAGGGAAAACTGTTTTTT. Protein: CASSAGTGGKGKLFF.

This clone occurred a few times. This chain joins TRBV28 and TRBJ2-7; TRBD2 agrees at 11 bases. The ends lost 6 bases at V and 2 bases at J; junction bases unmatched: 6. The CDR3 contains 15 residues. From germline, CDR1 is MDHEN and CDR2 SYDVKM. The DNA for the CDR3 is TGTGCCAGCAGAACCGGGACTAGCGGAGCCTACGAGCAGTACTTC. Translated, it gives CASRTGTSGAYEQYF.

J is TRBJ2-1 and V is TRBV9; 12 bases fit TRBD2. The V gene's germline CDR1 is SGDLS and CDR2 YYNGEE. This CDR3 region has 20 residues. V trimming: 0 bases; J trimming: 6 bases; junction bases outside the gene matches: 16. The CDR3 nucleotides are TGTGCCAGCAGCGTAGCTACACCCACTCCCGGGACTAGCGGGCGCAATGAGCAGTTCTTC. Protein: CASSVATPTPGTSGRNEQFF. Based on the CDR3 plus reference TRBV9 and TRBJ2-1, the full variable domain is DSGVTQTPKHLITATGQRVTLRCSPRSGDLSVYWYQQSLDQGLQFLIQYYNGEERAKGNILERFSAQQFPDLHSELNLSSLELGDSALYFCASSVATPTPGTSGRNEQFFGPGTRLTVL.

The rearrangement links TRBV4-1 to TRBJ2-7, with TRBD1 matching over 11 bases. Germline CDR1 MGHRA, CDR2 YSYEKL. CDR3 length equals 16 residues. J lost 4 bases, V lost 0 bases, and 5 bases had no gene match. The CDR3 DNA reads as TGCGCCAGCAGCCAAGAAGGGACAGGGGGTTTATACGAGCAGTACTTC. The encoded protein is CASSQEGTGGLYEQYF.

The chain is built from TRBV6-1 and TRBJ2-1; TRBD2 matches 7 bases. Trimming cost V 1 base and J 9 bases; bases outside gene matches: 9. This CDR3 spans 15 amino acids. Germline V gene data show CDR1 as MNHNS and CDR2 as SASEGT. In DNA, the CDR3 is TGTGCCAGCAGTGAAGTCGTGCGGGAGTTTGTTGAGCAGTTCTTC. Protein sequence: CASSEVVREFVEQFF.

CDR3 in DNA: TGTGCCAGCAGTCACCGGGGGACAGGGCGAAATAGCTATGGCTACACCTTC. Its translation: CASSHRGTGRNSYGYTF. This sequence joins TRBV6-6 and TRBJ1-2, with TRBD1 matching over 9 bases. Losses at the gene ends were 5 bases for V and 4 bases for J; bases not matched to a gene: 14. CDR3 length: 17 residues. The germline gives CDR1 MNHNY, CDR2 SVGAGI (reference sequence).

For the CDR3, the DNA is TGTGCCAGCAGCCAAGAAGGGACAGGGGTGTGGGAGCAGTACTTC. It is translated as CASSQEGTGVWEQYF. This chain links TRBV3-1 (or the pseudogene TRBV3-2) with TRBJ2-7, with 10 bases lining up with TRBD1. The junction had 6 bases not matched to a gene; V was cut back by 0 bases and J by 7 bases. This CDR3 spans 15 amino acids. The germline V gene encodes CDR1 LGHDT and CDR2 YNNKEL (reference sequence).

The J gene is TRBJ2-7, the V gene TRBV5-4, with 9 bases identical to TRBD2. This CDR3 is built from 15 residues. CDR1 is SGHNT and CDR2 is YYREEE in the germline V gene (reference sequence). Losses at the gene ends were 1 base for V and 5 bases for J; bases not matched to a gene: 7. The CDR3 DNA follows: TGTGCCAGCAGCTTGAGCGGGAGGAGGGGCCACGAGCAGTACTTC. Its protein product is CASSLSGRRGHEQYF.

The genes are TRBV7-9 and TRBJ2-7, with 9 nucleotides matching TRBD1. Germline loops: CDR1 SEHNR, CDR2 FQNEAQ (reference sequence). J was trimmed by 4 bases and V by 7 bases; bases with no gene match: 11. There are 15 residues in the CDR3. This CDR3 reads CASTPDRGVGYEQYF. The CDR3 DNA is TGTGCCAGCACCCCAGACAGGGGGGTTGGGTACGAGCAGTACTTC.

This chain connects TRBV24-1 to TRBJ2-7, with 10 bases matching TRBD1. Germline V gives CDR1 KGHDR, CDR2 SFDVKD. The V segment lost 4 bases and the J segment 6 bases; nucleotides outside the gene matches: 8. This CDR3 has 15 amino acids. The CDR3 spells CATSETGQGKPEQYF. The CDR3, as DNA: TGTGCCACCAGTGAGACGGGACAGGGGAAACCCGAGCAGTACTTC.

This sequence joins TRBV6-5 and TRBJ1-1, with TRBD1 identical over 7 bases. The CDR3 runs 16 residues. CDR1 and CDR2 (germline): MNHEY, SVGAGI. The junction had 6 bases not matched to a gene; V was cut back by 2 bases and J by 0 bases. The CDR3 here is CASSYGTVRMNTEAFF. DNA of the CDR3: TGTGCCAGCAGTTACGGGACAGTGAGGATGAACACTGAAGCTTTCTTT.

The V call is TRBV29-1, the J call TRBJ2-2, with 7 bases that match TRBD1. The V gene's germline CDR1 is SQVTM and CDR2 ANQGSEA. The CDR3 sequence is 12 residues long. J gave up 6 bases and V 2 bases, and 0 bases lay outside the gene matches. The CDR3 sequence: CSVERGPGELFF. The CDR3 DNA reads as TGCAGCGTTGAAAGGGGGCCCGGGGAGCTGTTTTTT.